Presented here are 29 T cell receptor beta chains from one specimen sequenced in a study of high-grade serous ovarian cancer treatment subgroups. Tumor samples were taken before definitive surgery or chemotherapy. Method: immunoSEQ multiplex PCR; TCRdb's copy keeps in-frame clones and lacks some. The table includes more than 8,000 clones, about 63% detected once. Sequenced: tumor tissue. Every receptor here comes from a human donor with high-grade serous ovarian cancer.

This clone was picked up a small number of times. V is TRBV30 and J is TRBJ1-3; no definite D call. In germline, CDR1 is GTSNPN, CDR2 SVGIG (reference sequence). Between the trimmed V and J ends, which lost 3 bases and 2 bases, there was a span of 14 bases. The CDR3 length is 15 residues. The CDR3 sequence: CAWSLWTGAGNTIYF. The CDR3 DNA reads TGTGCCTGGAGCCTCTGGACTGGGGCTGGAAACACCATATATTTT.

The rearrangement links TRBV7-3 to TRBJ2-7; TRBD1 aligns across 7 bases. This CDR3 spans 14 amino acids. Germline assignment: CDR1 SGHTA and CDR2 FQGTGA. V dropped 6 bases and J dropped 3; count of bases not matched to a gene: 8. The CDR3 loop is CASRSQGSRYEQYF. The CDR3 DNA follows: TGTGCCAGCAGATCACAGGGGTCTCGCTACGAGCAGTACTTC.

The V and J genes are TRBV6-5 and TRBJ2-5; the D gene is possibly TRBD1 (6 bases). The length of the CDR3 is 13 residues. With 6 bases removed from V and 2 bases from J, the gap between germline ends came to 10 bases. Germline CDR1 is MNHEY and CDR2 is SVGAGI. The CDR3 loop reads CASRRQAQETQYF. The CDR3 nucleotides are TGTGCCAGCAGGAGACAGGCTCAAGAGACCCAGTACTTC.

The chain couples TRBV6-1 to TRBJ2-3; TRBD1 is a possible D gene (6 bases). V lost 11 bases and J lost 3, with 12 bases in between. Germline loops: CDR1 MNHNS, CDR2 SASEGT. CDR3 length: 12 residues. This CDR3 reads CAAEQGTDTQYF. The CDR3 bases are TGTGCCGCAGAACAGGGAACAGATACGCAGTATTTT.

The chain recombines TRBV5-1 with TRBJ2-7, with 7 bases matching TRBD1. The trim removed 3 bases at V and 6 bases at J, leaving 9 bases unmatched. Per the germline V gene, CDR1 is SGHRS and CDR2 is YFSETQ. CDR3 length equals 14 residues. This chain's CDR3 is CASSSWTGTSEQYF. The CDR3 DNA sequence: TGCGCCAGCAGCTCTTGGACAGGAACGAGCGAGCAGTACTTC.

V and J are TRBV15 and TRBJ2-1, with TRBD1 identical over 9 bases. The CDR3 loop spans 18 amino acids. Germline V gene sequence: CDR1 LNHNV, CDR2 YYDKDF (reference sequence). V gave up 0 bases and J gave up 7 bases; unmatched junction bases: 13. The CDR3 loop is CATSREGGPGQGRNEQFF. As DNA, the CDR3 is TGTGCCACCAGCAGAGAAGGGGGACCGGGACAGGGACGGAATGAGCAGTTCTTC.

The chain recombines TRBV7-2 with TRBJ2-3; 8 bases are shared with TRBD2. In germline, CDR1 is SGHTA, CDR2 FQGNSA. The length of the CDR3 is 16 residues. Trimming removed 5 bases from V and 0 bases from J; junction bases left unmatched: 7. This chain's CDR3 is CASSPELAASTDTQYF. The CDR3, as DNA: TGTGCCAGCAGCCCGGAACTAGCGGCTAGCACAGATACGCAGTATTTT.

The chain links TRBV11-2 to TRBJ1-1, with TRBD1 identical over 10 bases. With V trimmed by 5 bases and J by 4 bases, 10 bases remained unmatched. The CDR3 is made up of 16 amino acids. CDR1 is SGHAT, CDR2 FQNNGV, per germline. CDR3 in DNA: TGTGCCAGCAGCACCCGGGACAGGGGTTTCGGCACTGAAGCTTTCTTT. Translated, it gives CASSTRDRGFGTEAFF. The whole variable domain, filled in from reference TRBV11-2 and TRBJ1-1, reads EAGVAQSPRYKIIEKRQSVAFWCNPISGHATLYWYQQILGQGPKLLIQFQNNGVVDDSQLPKDRFSAERLKGVDSTLKIQPAKLEDSAVYLCASSTRDRGFGTEAFFGQGTRLTVV.

The genes are TRBV7-2 and TRBJ1-4; 8 nucleotides align to TRBD1. Germline-derived CDR1 and CDR2 are SGHTA and FQGNSA. After removal of 1 base from V and 0 bases from J, the junction contained 1 base not matched to a gene. The CDR3 spans 16 residues. Written as DNA, the CDR3 is TGTGCCAGCAGCTTAGGACAGGGGACAACTAATGAAAAACTGTTTTTT. Translating gives CASSLGQGTTNEKLFF.

The chain links TRBV28 to TRBJ2-7; D might be TRBD2 (6 bases). V was pared by 7 bases and J by 3 bases, with 22 bases between. Germline CDR1 reads MDHEN; CDR2 reads SYDVKM. CDR3 length: 16 amino acids. CDR3 sequence (DNA): TGTGCCAGCATAGGTTCGGCGGGACTCCAGGGCTACGAGCAGTACTTC. Amino acid sequence: CASIGSAGLQGYEQYF.

The chain employs TRBV6-4 and TRBJ1-1, with a possible D match to TRBD1 (5 bases). Trimming left V 0 bases short and J 2 bases short, with 13 bases between. The germline gives CDR1 MRHNA, CDR2 SNTAGT. The CDR3 has 16 residues. The CDR3 sequence: CASSDSGPDGNTEAFF. CDR3 bases: TGTGCCAGCAGTGACTCGGGACCGGACGGTAACACTGAAGCTTTCTTT.

The genes are TRBV11-2 and TRBJ2-7; D unresolved. Germline loops: CDR1 SGHAT, CDR2 FQNNGV. Trimming left V 5 bases short and J 7 bases short, with 6 bases between. CDR3 length: 10 amino acids. The CDR3 nucleotides read TGTGCCAGCAGCCACTTTGAGCAGTACTTC. It translates to CASSHFEQYF.

This chain connects TRBV6-5 to TRBJ2-7, with D uncertain. Germline-derived CDR1 and CDR2 are MNHEY and SVGAGI. The CDR3 has 12 amino acids. The ends were cut back, 4 bases at V and 0 bases at J, with 4 bases in the middle. CDR3 nucleotide sequence: TGTGCCAGCAGTTCGTACTCCTACGAGCAGTACTTC. This codes for CASSSYSYEQYF.

This chain connects TRBV18 to TRBJ2-2; unclear D gene. The CDR3 contains 14 residues. Germline V lookup: CDR1 KGHSH, CDR2 LQKENI. V was pared by 5 bases and J by 0 bases, with 7 bases between. CDR3 amino acids: CASSSATNTGELFF. CDR3 DNA: TGTGCCAGCTCATCCGCTACGAACACCGGGGAGCTGTTTTTT.

This chain connects TRBV7-9 to TRBJ1-2, with D perhaps matching TRBD1 (5 bases). Deletions cut 7 bases from V and 8 bases from J, with 23 bases between. The CDR3 length is 15 residues. Germline lookup yields CDR1 SEHNR and CDR2 FQNEAQ (reference sequence). The chain's CDR3 is CASTGGGSSSGGYTF. The CDR3, as DNA: TGTGCCAGCACCGGGGGAGGGAGTTCTTCAGGGGGCTACACCTTC.

The rearrangement uses TRBV4-3 and TRBJ2-1; the D gene is possibly TRBD2 (6 bases). The CDR3 is 15 residues long. Germline lookup yields CDR1 LGHNA and CDR2 YSLEER. V was pared by 1 base and J by 4 bases, with 11 bases between. The CDR3 here is CASSQAVADYNEQFF. The CDR3 DNA follows: TGCGCCAGCAGCCAAGCCGTAGCGGATTACAATGAGCAGTTCTTC.

This chain connects TRBV7-2 to TRBJ2-1; D unclear. The CDR3 covers 12 residues. V gave up 2 bases and J gave up 5 bases, with 4 bases separating them. Germline assignment: CDR1 SGHTA and CDR2 FQGNSA. CDR3 sequence: CASSLKHNEQFF. CDR3 nucleotides: TGTGCCAGCAGCTTAAAACACAATGAGCAGTTCTTC. The full variable domain, its missing parts supplied by reference TRBV7-2 and TRBJ2-1, is GAGVSQSPSNKVTEKGKDVELRCDPISGHTALYWYRQSLGQGLEFLIYFQGNSAPDKSGLPSDRFSAERTGGSVSTLTIQRTQQEDSAVYLCASSLKHNEQFFGPGTRLTVL.

This chain connects TRBV15 to TRBJ2-7; TRBD2 agrees at 9 bases. CDR3 length: 18 amino acids. Trimming removed 0 bases from V and 4 bases from J; junction bases left unmatched: 13. Germline lookup yields CDR1 LNHNV and CDR2 YYDKDF (reference sequence). The CDR3 sequence: CATSRDRGPLAGAYEQYF. The CDR3, as DNA: TGTGCCACCAGCAGAGATAGGGGGCCTTTAGCGGGAGCGTACGAGCAGTACTTC. Filled out from reference TRBV15 and TRBJ2-7, the complete variable domain reads DAMVIQNPRYQVTQFGKPVTLSCSQTLNHNVMYWYQQKSSQAPKLLFHYYDKDFNNEADTPDNFQSRRPNTSFCFLDIRSPGLGDTAMYLCATSRDRGPLAGAYEQYFGPGTRLTVT.

This clone is categorized as medium-sized. The genes are TRBV13 and TRBJ1-2, with 11 bases lining up with TRBD1. From germline, CDR1 is PRHDT and CDR2 FYEKMQ (reference sequence). The CDR3 runs to 13 residues. With V trimmed by 3 bases and J by 7 bases, 1 base remained unmatched. In DNA form, the CDR3 reads TGTGCCAGCAGCTTGGGACAGGGGGGTGGCTACACCTTC. It yields the protein CASSLGQGGGYTF.

V usage is TRBV6-6 and J usage is TRBJ1-1, with D possibly being TRBD1 (6 bases). This CDR3 is built from 15 residues. From germline, CDR1 is MNHNY and CDR2 SVGAGI (reference sequence). Trimming took 2 bases from V and 1 from J, leaving 11 bases between them. The CDR3 here is CASSYPRGRNTEAFF. CDR3 DNA: TGTGCCAGCAGTTACCCCAGGGGTCGGAACACTGAAGCTTTCTTT.

A few counts support this clone. The rearrangement links TRBV19 to TRBJ2-7; D unclear. CDR1 is LNHDA, CDR2 SQIVND, per germline (reference sequence). This CDR3 has 13 residues. Trimming removed 7 bases at V and 6 bases at J, with 16 bases between. CDR3 bases: TGTGCCAGTAAGGGCCCCTTGTTCGGCGAGCAGTACTTC. Protein: CASKGPLFGEQYF.

V usage is TRBV7-9 and J usage is TRBJ2-2; no reliable D call. The CDR3 covers 13 residues. CDR1 and CDR2 (germline): SEHNR, FQNEAQ (reference sequence). V lost 2 bases and J 4 bases, leaving 5 bases between the germline ends. The CDR3 protein is CASSLIVTGELFF. The CDR3 nucleotides are TGTGCCAGCAGCTTAATTGTCACCGGGGAGCTGTTTTTT.

This sequence joins TRBV7-3 and TRBJ1-1; the D gene is possibly TRBD1 (5 bases). Germline values: CDR1 SGHTA, CDR2 FQGTGA. Trimming took 5 bases from V and 1 from J, leaving 11 bases between them. CDR3 length: 14 amino acids. CDR3 sequence reads: CASSRTGGNTEAFF. CDR3 DNA: TGTGCCAGCAGCCGTACGGGGGGGAACACTGAAGCTTTCTTT.

The chain carries TRBV2 and TRBJ1-2; 7 positions agree with TRBD1. With V trimmed by 5 bases and J by 7 bases, 1 base remained unmatched. CDR1 is SNHLY, CDR2 FYNNEI, per germline. There are 11 residues in the CDR3. The CDR3 DNA is TGTGCCAGCAGTTACAGGGGTGGCTACACCTTC. Protein: CASSYRGGYTF.

This chain joins TRBV19 and TRBJ1-3, with D maybe TRBD1 (6 bases). The CDR3 is 15 residues long. The V end was cut by 0 bases, the J end by 4 bases, with 10 bases between. Per germline, CDR1 LNHDA and CDR2 SQIVND (reference sequence). This chain's CDR3 is CASSIEAGVGNTIYF. The CDR3 DNA reads as TGTGCCAGTAGTATAGAGGCAGGGGTCGGAAACACCATATATTTT.

This rearrangement joins TRBV27 to TRBJ1-1; 11 nucleotides match TRBD1. CDR1 is MNHEY, CDR2 SMNVEV, per germline (reference sequence). The CDR3 loop spans 17 amino acids. The junction had 12 bases not matched to a gene; V was cut back by 3 bases and J by 6 bases. The CDR3 DNA reads TGTGCCAGCAGTTTGGACAGGGGGCGGTGGATGGGCTCTGAAGCTTTCTTT. Protein product: CASSLDRGRWMGSEAFF.

V and J are TRBV7-2 and TRBJ2-7; D is possibly TRBD1 (6 bases). The CDR3 covers 14 residues. Germline V CDR1 and CDR2: SGHTA, FQGNSA. V dropped 1 base and J dropped 9 bases, with 16 bases sitting between them. As DNA, the CDR3 is TGTGCCAGCAGCTTAGTGGGTGGTGGGGGCGGGCAGTACTTC. The encoded protein is CASSLVGGGGGQYF.

The gene calls are TRBV28 and TRBJ2-3, with D tentatively TRBD1 or TRBD2 (5 bases each). The CDR3 is made up of 15 amino acids. Germline CDR1 MDHEN, CDR2 SYDVKM. With 6 bases removed from V and 6 bases from J, the gap between germline ends came to 19 bases. CDR3 in amino acids: CASRAGTPKWDTQYF. The CDR3 region has the DNA TGTGCCAGCAGAGCCGGGACCCCGAAGTGGGATACGCAGTATTTT. Full variable domain (outside the CDR3, taken from reference TRBV28 and TRBJ2-3): DVKVTQSSRYLVKRTGEKVFLECVQDMDHENMFWYRQDPGLGLRLIYFSYDVKMKEKGDIPEGYSVSREKKERFSLILESASTNQTSMYLCASRAGTPKWDTQYFGPGTRLTVL.

The genes are TRBV19 and TRBJ1-1; tentative D call: TRBD1 (5 bases). The CDR3 contains 14 residues. The germline CDR1 and CDR2 sequences are LNHDA and SQIVND (reference sequence). V gave up 7 bases and J gave up 1 base, with 13 bases separating them. CDR3 in DNA: TGTGCCAGTAAGGTGGGACCTTCGAACACTGAAGCTTTCTTT. It encodes CASKVGPSNTEAFF.